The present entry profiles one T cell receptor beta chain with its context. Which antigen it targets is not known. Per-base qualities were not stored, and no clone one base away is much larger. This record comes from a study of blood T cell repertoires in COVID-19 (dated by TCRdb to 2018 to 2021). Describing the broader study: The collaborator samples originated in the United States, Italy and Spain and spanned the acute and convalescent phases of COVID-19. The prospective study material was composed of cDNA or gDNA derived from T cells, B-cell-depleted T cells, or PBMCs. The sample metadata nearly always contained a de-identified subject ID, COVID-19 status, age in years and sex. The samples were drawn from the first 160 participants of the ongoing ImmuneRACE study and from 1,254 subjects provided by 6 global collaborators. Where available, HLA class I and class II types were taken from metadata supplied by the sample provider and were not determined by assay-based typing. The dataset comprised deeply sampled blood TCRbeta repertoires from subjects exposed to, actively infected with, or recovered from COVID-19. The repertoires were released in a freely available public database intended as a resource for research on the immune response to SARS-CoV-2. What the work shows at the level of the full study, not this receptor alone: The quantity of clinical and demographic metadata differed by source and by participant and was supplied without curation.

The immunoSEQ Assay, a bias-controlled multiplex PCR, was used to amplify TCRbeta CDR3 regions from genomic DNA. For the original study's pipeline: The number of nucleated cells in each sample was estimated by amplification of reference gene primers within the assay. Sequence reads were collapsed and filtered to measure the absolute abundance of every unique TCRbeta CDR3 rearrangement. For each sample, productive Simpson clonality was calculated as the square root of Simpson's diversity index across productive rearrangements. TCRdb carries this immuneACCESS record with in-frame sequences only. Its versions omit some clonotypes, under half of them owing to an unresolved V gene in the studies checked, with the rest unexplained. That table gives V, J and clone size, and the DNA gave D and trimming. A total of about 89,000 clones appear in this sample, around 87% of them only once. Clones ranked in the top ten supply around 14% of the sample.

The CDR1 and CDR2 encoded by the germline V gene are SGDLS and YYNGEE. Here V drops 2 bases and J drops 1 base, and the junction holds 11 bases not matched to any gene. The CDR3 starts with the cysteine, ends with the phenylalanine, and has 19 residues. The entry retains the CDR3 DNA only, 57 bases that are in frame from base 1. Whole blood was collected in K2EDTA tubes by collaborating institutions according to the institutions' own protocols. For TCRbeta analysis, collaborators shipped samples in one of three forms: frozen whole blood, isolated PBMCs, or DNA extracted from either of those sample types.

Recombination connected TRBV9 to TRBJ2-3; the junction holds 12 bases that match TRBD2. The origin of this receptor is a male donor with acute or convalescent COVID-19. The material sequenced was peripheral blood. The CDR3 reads CASSVTSGGPSICTDTQYF. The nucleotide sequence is TGTGCCAGCAGCGTTACTAGCGGGGGGCCATCTATATGCACAGATACGCAGTATTTT.